This TCR beta chain was captured in a study of blood T cell repertoires in COVID-19. On the study more broadly: PBMCs, B-cell-depleted T cells, or T cells provided the cDNA or gDNA that made up the material.

Ages ranged from about 18 to 90 years, with residence in approximately 23 US areas. Membership in each cohort depended on participant-reported clinical history. Original processing notes: Estimation of nucleated cell counts relied on the amplification of reference gene primers. The method was immunoSEQ multiplex PCR; TCRdb's version includes in-frame clones alone and lacks a portion of them. D and trimming were read from the DNA, whereas the V and J calls and clone size are those reported in that table. The repertoire holds hundreds of thousands of clones, with around 81% as singletons. This clone has just a few counts. Germline-derived CDR1 and CDR2 are MNHNS and SASEGT. This CDR3 has 14 amino acids. Trimming stripped 2 bases from V and 4 bases from J, with 11 bases between.

V usage is TRBV6-1 and J usage is TRBJ1-2; D call uncertain. The sequence was collected from a man between 25 and 39 years old with acute COVID-19. Material: PBMCs or T cells enriched from blood (not recorded which). The CDR3 bases are TGTGCCAGCAGTGAATCGGGGTTTGGCTATGGCTACACCTTC. Encoded protein: CASSESGFGYGYTF.